This T cell receptor (beta chain) was recorded in a study of T cells after yellow fever vaccination. 5'RACE template switching added a universal primer site and UMIs to TCR cDNA. MiXCR was run by TCRdb on the 5' RACE reads, yielding one entry per CDR3 protein. The sample includes about 340,000 distinct CDR3 sequences, 8.7% seen only once; the top ten take over 15%. This clonotype showed up many times. The trim removed 0 bases at V and 10 bases at J, leaving 5 bases unmatched. The CDR3 sequence is 15 residues long. CDR1 and CDR2 (germline): LGHDT, YNNKEL (reference sequence). V gene TRBV3-1 combines with J gene TRBJ2-1, with 11 bases identical to TRBD1. Sequenced here: PBMCs, sampled on the day of the first yellow fever vaccination. The TCR sequence derives from a man aged 18 to 35 who received the YFV17D yellow fever vaccine. CDR3 in amino acids: CASSQDYGTGGEQFF. Here the CDR3 DNA reads TGTGCCAGCAGCCAAGATTACGGGACAGGGGGGGAGCAGTTCTTC.